This TCR beta chain was captured by sequencing in a study of sequential checkpoint blockade in melanoma. Whole-study findings and limits: Response in arm A was associated with pretreatment TIL clonality.

The assay was immunoSEQ multiplex PCR, and TCRdb's table has in-frame clones only and misses some. The sample lists 35,000 to 40,000 clones; roughly 32% were seen once. This clone has just a few counts. Antigen unknown. Treatment specified: randomized to nivolumab then ipilimumab (arm A) or the reverse (arm B). Germline V lookup: CDR1 MNHNS, CDR2 SASEGT. The CDR3 spans 14 residues. V lost 0 bases, J lost 3 bases, and 8 bases lay in between. The sequence derives from a human donor with melanoma. The rearrangement uses TRBV6-1 and TRBJ1-1; D gene uncertain. The source material was tumor tissue (inferred from file names), sampled from a patient given nivolumab and ipilimumab in sequence. CDR3 sequence reads: CASSEAGHHTEAFF. The CDR3, as DNA: TGTGCCAGCAGTGAAGCGGGTCACCACACTGAAGCTTTCTTT.